The 12 T cell receptor beta chains in this list originate from one sample, sequenced in a study of T cell responses to AZD1222 COVID-19 vaccine. Libraries were prepared by immunoSEQ multiplex PCR; TCRdb keeps only in-frame clonotypes and omits some of them. In the table there are around 130,000 clones, around 87% of which are singletons. The source material was peripheral blood, sampled 28 days after the second AZD1222 dose. The receptors originated from an adult who received the AZD1222 COVID-19 vaccine.

This chain uses TRBV29-1 with TRBJ1-1; D not certain. The CDR3 consists of 12 residues. Per the germline V gene, CDR1 is SQVTM and CDR2 is ANQGSEA. V dropped 6 bases and J dropped 7 bases, with 15 bases sitting between them. CDR3 nucleotide sequence: TGCAGCGTCGTGGGGTGGACGGGTGAAGCTTTCTTT. Translated, it gives CSVVGWTGEAFF.

The chain combines TRBV6-5 with TRBJ1-1; D is possibly TRBD1 (5 bases). Looked up from germline, CDR1 is MNHEY and CDR2 is SVGAGI. The CDR3 extends over 14 amino acids. With 4 bases removed from V and 8 bases from J, the gap between germline ends came to 17 bases. DNA of the CDR3: TGTGCCAGCAGTTCCCCAGGGCGAACAGTCGAAGCTTTCTTT. The encoded protein is CASSSPGRTVEAFF.

The CDR3 region is CASSTTVSPQHF. Written as DNA, the CDR3 is TGTGCCAGCTCAACGACAGTTTCACCCCAGCATTTT. The chain employs TRBV18 and TRBJ1-5, with a tentative D call TRBD1 (5 bases). CDR3 size: 12 residues. Looked up from germline, CDR1 is KGHSH and CDR2 is LQKENI. V dropped 5 bases and J dropped 10 bases, with 12 bases sitting between them.

V gene TRBV9 combines with J gene TRBJ2-2, with 7 bases lining up with TRBD2. The CDR3 is 15 residues long. Germline V gene sequence: CDR1 SGDLS, CDR2 YYNGEE. V lost 4 bases, J lost 4 bases, and 7 bases stayed unmatched. The CDR3 reads CASSPRERGTGELFF. DNA of the CDR3: TGTGCCAGCAGCCCCCGTGAGCGGGGCACCGGGGAGCTGTTTTTT.

The chain carries TRBV18 and TRBJ2-1; 7 bases are shared with TRBD1. CDR1 and CDR2 (germline): KGHSH, LQKENI. The junction had 2 bases not matched to a gene; V was cut back by 2 bases and J by 10 bases. CDR3 size: 12 residues. CDR3 bases: TGTGCCAGCTCACCAACAGGGGACGAGCAGTTCTTC. Encoded protein: CASSPTGDEQFF. Supplemented by reference TRBV18 and TRBJ2-1, the full variable domain reads NAGVMQNPRHLVRRRGQEARLRCSPMKGHSHVYWYRQLPEEGLKFMVYLQKENIIDESGMPKERFSAEFPKEGPSILRIQQVVRGDSAAYFCASSPTGDEQFFGPGTRLTVL.

The chain uses TRBV19 and TRBJ2-2; no clear D. Looked up from germline, CDR1 is LNHDA and CDR2 is SQIVND (reference sequence). Trimming cost V 6 bases and J 0 bases, with 5 bases left between them. The CDR3 length is 13 residues. CDR3 in amino acids: CASSSTNTGELFF. The CDR3 coding sequence is TGTGCCAGTAGCTCCACGAACACCGGGGAGCTGTTTTTT.

Only a few counts were recorded for this clone. V and J are TRBV19 and TRBJ1-1; 7 bases match TRBD1. From germline, CDR1 is LNHDA and CDR2 SQIVND (reference sequence). The CDR3 sequence is 15 residues long. Trimming cost V 4 bases and J 4 bases; bases outside gene matches: 9. CDR3 nucleotides: TGTGCCAGTAGTACCCCACAGGGGAGGGCCACTGAAGCTTTCTTT. Translated: CASSTPQGRATEAFF. The whole variable domain, filled in from reference TRBV19 and TRBJ1-1, reads DGGITQSPKYLFRKEGQNVTLSCEQNLNHDAMYWYRQDPGQGLRLIYYSQIVNDFQKGDIAEGYSVSREKKESFPLTVTSAQKNPTAFYLCASSTPQGRATEAFFGQGTRLTVV.

The chain employs TRBV20-1 and TRBJ2-1; D not certain. CDR1 is DFQATT, CDR2 SNEGSKA, per germline (reference sequence). Trimming left V 3 bases short and J 7 bases short, with 10 bases between. CDR3 length: 12 amino acids. CDR3 amino acids: CSASHMGNEQFF. The CDR3 nucleotides are TGCAGTGCTAGTCACATGGGGAATGAGCAGTTCTTC.

This chain connects TRBV6-5 to TRBJ1-1; no definite D call. The CDR3 consists of 13 residues. Germline V gene data show CDR1 as MNHEY and CDR2 as SVGAGI. The V end was cut by 2 bases, the J end by 7 bases, with 11 bases between. Here the CDR3 DNA reads TGTGCCAGCAGTTACCGTCTAATGGATGAAGCTTTCTTT. This translates into CASSYRLMDEAFF.

The rearrangement uses TRBV24-1 and TRBJ2-7; D not certain. CDR1 and CDR2 from the germline V gene are KGHDR and SFDVKD. Between the trimmed V and J ends, which lost 0 bases and 2 bases, there was a span of 13 bases. This CDR3 has 16 residues. The CDR3 DNA sequence: TGTGCCACCAGTGATTTGGGTGCAGTCCCTGCCTACGAGCAGTACTTC. Protein product: CATSDLGAVPAYEQYF.

The chain joins TRBV9 to TRBJ1-2; a possible D gene is TRBD1 (6 bases). Between the trimmed V and J ends, which lost 0 bases and 5 bases, there was a span of 8 bases. CDR1 SGDLS and CDR2 YYNGEE come from the germline V gene. The CDR3 consists of 13 residues. The CDR3 DNA reads as TGTGCCAGCAGCGTAGGGACAGCTTATGGCTACACCTTC. It yields the protein CASSVGTAYGYTF.

The chain employs TRBV27 and TRBJ1-1; no reliable D call. V was pared by 5 bases and J by 6 bases, with 19 bases between. Germline CDR1 and CDR2: MNHEY and SMNVEV (reference sequence). The CDR3 covers 15 residues. The CDR3 loop is CASSTLPVRGAEAFF. CDR3 in DNA: TGTGCCAGCAGTACCCTACCCGTGCGGGGAGCTGAAGCTTTCTTT.